Presented here are 7 T cell receptor beta chains from one specimen sequenced in a study of T cell changes during pregnancy in multiple sclerosis. Here immunoSEQ multiplex PCR was the method, and the copy in TCRdb shows in-frame clones only, minus some. Among around 71,000 clones listed, 85% to 95% were seen once. The material was peripheral blood, obtained in the third trimester of pregnancy. Every receptor here comes from a female donor with multiple sclerosis, enrolled in a pregnancy study.

The chain recombines TRBV7-9 with TRBJ2-7; 7 bases match TRBD1. This CDR3 has 16 amino acids. J was trimmed by 4 bases and V by 2 bases; bases with no gene match: 11. CDR1 SEHNR and CDR2 FQNEAQ come from the germline V gene (reference sequence). This chain's CDR3 is CASSLPPHRGFYEQYF. The CDR3 DNA sequence: TGTGCCAGCAGCTTACCCCCGCACAGGGGATTTTACGAGCAGTACTTC.

The chain has TRBV7-9 and TRBJ2-2; 7 bases align to TRBD1. With V trimmed by 7 bases and J by 5 bases, 10 bases remained unmatched. CDR1 is SEHNR and CDR2 is FQNEAQ in the germline V gene (reference sequence). This CDR3 comprises 15 residues. The DNA of the CDR3 is TGTGCCAGCAACCGGGTAGGGGGCTGGACCGGGGAGCTGTTTTTT. Translated, it gives CASNRVGGWTGELFF.

The chain carries TRBV4-2 and TRBJ1-2, with D unresolved. CDR1 and CDR2 (germline): LGHNA, YNFKEQ. CDR3 length: 13 amino acids. The V and J ends lost 0 bases and 8 bases respectively, with 10 bases between them. The CDR3 DNA follows: TGTGCCAGCAGCCAAGATGTAGGAGGGGGCTACACCTTC. The encoded protein is CASSQDVGGGYTF.

The chain links TRBV28 to TRBJ2-7; D remains ambiguous. The V and J ends lost 3 bases and 2 bases respectively, with 8 bases between them. The CDR3 totals 13 residues. From germline, CDR1 is MDHEN and CDR2 SYDVKM. The CDR3 DNA follows: TGTGCCAGCAGTTTCGGCAGGACCTACGAGCAGTACTTC. Translation gives CASSFGRTYEQYF.

The V call is TRBV30, the J call TRBJ2-3; 8 bases match TRBD2. CDR1 and CDR2 (germline): GTSNPN, SVGIG (reference sequence). V lost 7 bases and J lost 4; bases outside the gene matches: 7. The CDR3 is made up of 13 amino acids. The CDR3 here is CASGGLNADTQYF. The CDR3 nucleotides read TGTGCCTCGGGGGGGTTGAACGCAGATACGCAGTATTTT. Combining the CDR3 with reference TRBV30 and TRBJ2-3 gives the whole variable domain SQTIHQWPATLVQPVGSPLSLECTVEGTSNPNLYWYRQAAGRGLQLLFYSVGIGQISSEVPQNLSASRPQDRQFILSSKKLLLSDSGFYLCASGGLNADTQYFGPGTRLTVL.

The chain joins TRBV4-1 to TRBJ2-1, with 9 bases that match TRBD2. Per the germline V gene, CDR1 is MGHRA and CDR2 is YSYEKL. J gave up 7 bases and V 0 bases, and 7 bases lay outside the gene matches. There are 16 residues in the CDR3. CDR3 sequence: CASSQELIAGANEQFF. The CDR3, as DNA: TGCGCCAGCAGCCAAGAACTAATAGCGGGAGCTAATGAGCAGTTCTTC.

This sequence joins TRBV7-2 and TRBJ2-7; possibly TRBD2 for D (6 bases). Germline-derived CDR1 and CDR2 are SGHTA and FQGNSA. The CDR3 runs to 16 residues. Trimming took 4 bases from V and 4 from J, leaving 20 bases between them. The DNA of the CDR3 is TGTGCCAGCAGCTCAAGCCTGGACTACGGGATGTACGAGCAGTACTTC. Translating it yields CASSSSLDYGMYEQYF.